What follows are 25 T cell receptor beta chains derived from one specimen sequenced in a study of blood T cell repertoires in COVID-19. Using immunoSEQ multiplex PCR, the repertoire was profiled, and TCRdb retains in-frame clones only, with some absent. Among about 85,000 clones listed, approximately 89% were seen once. Sequences were obtained from peripheral blood. The receptors derive from a man aged 50 or older with acute or convalescent COVID-19.

This clone appeared once. The chain couples TRBV4-1 to TRBJ1-6, with 9 nucleotides matching TRBD1. Germline V gene lookup returns CDR1 MGHRA and CDR2 YSYEKL. Germline trimming cut 2 bases from V and 1 base from J; bases unmatched to any gene: 6. This CDR3 spans 18 amino acids. Here the CDR3 DNA reads TGCGCCAGCAGCCAAACCCCGGGACAGGGTTCCTATAATTCACCCCTCCACTTT. Protein: CASSQTPGQGSYNSPLHF.

V usage is TRBV19 and J usage is TRBJ1-1, with 7 bases matching TRBD1. Germline V gene data show CDR1 as LNHDA and CDR2 as SQIVND (reference sequence). This CDR3 has 15 residues. V trimming: 3 bases; J trimming: 2 bases; junction bases outside the gene matches: 6. CDR3 in DNA: TGTGCCAGTAGTATTATGGGACAGCCTAACACTGAAGCTTTCTTT. The encoded protein is CASSIMGQPNTEAFF.

This clone was seen more than once but under ten times. The chain recombines TRBV18 with TRBJ2-1, with D unclear. Germline CDR1 and CDR2: KGHSH and LQKENI. The CDR3 covers 16 residues. V lost 4 bases, J lost 0 bases, and 13 bases lay in between. CDR3 in amino acids: CASSHVAESSYNEQFF. CDR3 bases: TGTGCCAGCTCACATGTAGCAGAATCCTCCTACAATGAGCAGTTCTTC.

V is TRBV20-1 and J is TRBJ1-2, with D maybe TRBD1 (5 bases). The CDR3 covers 11 residues. V was clipped by 1 base and J by 10 bases, with 10 bases between them. The germline V gene encodes CDR1 DFQATT and CDR2 SNEGSKA (reference sequence). CDR3 region: CSARGQTYYTF. The CDR3 nucleotides read TGCAGTGCTAGAGGACAGACATACTACACCTTC.

The CDR3 protein is CASSEDLVNQPQHF. The CDR3 nucleotides are TGTGCCAGCAGCGAGGATTTGGTGAATCAGCCCCAGCATTTT. The V gene is TRBV7-9, the J gene TRBJ1-5; D gene unclear. Trimming removed 5 bases from V and 4 bases from J, with 12 bases in between. Germline CDR1 and CDR2: SEHNR and FQNEAQ (reference sequence). The CDR3 is made up of 14 amino acids.

The genes are TRBV7-3 and TRBJ2-1, with D perhaps matching TRBD2 (6 bases). This CDR3 region has 14 residues. The ends were cut back, 5 bases at V and 7 bases at J, with 15 bases in the middle. Germline V lookup: CDR1 SGHTA, CDR2 FQGTGA. The CDR3 DNA reads TGTGCCAGCAGCGCTCACACCGGGGGAAATGAGCAGTTCTTC. Translation gives CASSAHTGGNEQFF.

This clone was picked up one time. This chain joins TRBV6-1 and TRBJ1-5; possibly TRBD1 for D (6 bases). The CDR3 sequence is 16 residues long. CDR1 and CDR2 (germline): MNHNS, SASEGT. The ends were cut back, 2 bases at V and 7 bases at J, with 18 bases in the middle. The CDR3: CASSERAQGLRQPQHF. As DNA, the CDR3 is TGTGCCAGCAGTGAACGGGCGCAGGGGCTAAGGCAGCCCCAGCATTTT.

The chain carries TRBV4-1 and TRBJ2-7; 8 bases map to TRBD1. V lost 4 bases, J lost 6 bases, and 11 bases stayed unmatched. The CDR3 totals 15 residues. The germline V gene encodes CDR1 MGHRA and CDR2 YSYEKL. CDR3 amino acids: CASSPLPQGAGEQYV. In nucleotides, the CDR3 is TGCGCCAGCAGCCCCTTACCTCAGGGGGCTGGCGAGCAGTACGTC.

The chain has TRBV21-1 and TRBJ2-3; the table's D call of TRBD1 was not tested on the DNA. TRBV21-1 is listed as a pseudogene. The CDR3 sequence is 16 residues long. The CDR3 reads CASSKNSGQSTDTQYF. The CDR3 bases are TGTGCCAGCAGCAAAAACAGCGGACAGAGCACAGATACGCAGTATTTT.

The sample holds one count of this clone. The chain carries TRBV7-6 and TRBJ2-7, with 10 bases identical to TRBD2. The CDR3 has 16 residues. The germline V gene encodes CDR1 SGHVS and CDR2 FNYEAQ. Losses at the gene ends were 5 bases for V and 0 bases for J; bases not matched to a gene: 7. DNA of the CDR3: TGTGCCAGCAGCCTCGGACTAGCGGTTAGCTCCTACGAGCAGTACTTC. Translating it yields CASSLGLAVSSYEQYF.

The CDR3 sequence: CASSPTGRDYGYTF. The CDR3 nucleotides read TGTGCCAGCAGTCCGACAGGGAGAGACTATGGCTACACCTTC. This sequence joins TRBV27 and TRBJ1-2, with TRBD1 matching over 7 bases. The CDR3 is 14 amino acids. Trimming cost V 5 bases and J 3 bases; bases outside gene matches: 6. CDR1 MNHEY and CDR2 SMNVEV come from the germline V gene (reference sequence).

The chain employs TRBV6-5 and TRBJ1-2; 8 bases fit TRBD1. The V segment lost 4 bases and the J segment 3 bases; nucleotides outside the gene matches: 7. The CDR3 runs to 15 residues. Germline-derived CDR1 and CDR2 are MNHEY and SVGAGI. Here the CDR3 reads CASSSRDRLDYGYTF. The CDR3 nucleotides read TGTGCCAGCAGTTCGAGGGACAGGTTGGACTATGGCTACACCTTC.

The V gene is TRBV7-2, the J gene TRBJ2-3, with 10 bases matching TRBD2. Germline V gives CDR1 SGHTA, CDR2 FQGNSA. Trimming cost V 1 base and J 4 bases; bases outside gene matches: 8. The CDR3 has 17 residues. The CDR3 reads CASSLVASGGGPDTQYF. DNA of the CDR3: TGTGCCAGCAGCTTAGTAGCTAGCGGGGGAGGCCCAGATACGCAGTATTTT.

As concerns this clone: The same CDR3 arises from other DNA sequences in this sample as well. The chain joins TRBV7-9 to TRBJ2-7; perhaps TRBD2 as D (5 bases). V dropped 1 base and J dropped 4 bases, with 11 bases sitting between them. The CDR3 covers 14 residues. Germline values: CDR1 SEHNR, CDR2 FQNEAQ (reference sequence). CDR3 DNA: TGTGCCAGCAGCTTAGGCCTAGCTGGGTACGAGCAGTACTTC. It codes for CASSLGLAGYEQYF.

This clone was counted a single time. The chain carries TRBV30 and TRBJ1-4; no definite D call. Deletions cut 4 bases from V and 8 bases from J, with 20 bases between. CDR3 size: 15 residues. The germline V gene has CDR1 GTSNPN and CDR2 SVGIG (reference sequence). CDR3 nucleotide sequence: TGTGCCTGGACCCAAAGTGCGGCGAGAGAAGAAAAACTGTTTTTT. As protein: CAWTQSAAREEKLFF. The complete variable domain, with remaining parts taken from reference TRBV30 and TRBJ1-4, reads SQTIHQWPATLVQPVGSPLSLECTVEGTSNPNLYWYRQAAGRGLQLLFYSVGIGQISSEVPQNLSASRPQDRQFILSSKKLLLSDSGFYLCAWTQSAAREEKLFFGSGTQLSVL.

The chain employs TRBV18 and TRBJ1-1; 8 bases match TRBD1. The CDR3 is 16 residues long. Germline lookup yields CDR1 KGHSH and CDR2 LQKENI. V lost 3 bases and J lost 0; bases outside the gene matches: 6. CDR3 coding DNA: TGTGCCAGCTCACCCGCTCGGACAGGGATGAACACTGAAGCTTTCTTT. Its protein is CASSPARTGMNTEAFF. The full variable domain, in which reference TRBV18 and TRBJ1-1 provide the parts outside the CDR3, is NAGVMQNPRHLVRRRGQEARLRCSPMKGHSHVYWYRQLPEEGLKFMVYLQKENIIDESGMPKERFSAEFPKEGPSILRIQQVVRGDSAAYFCASSPARTGMNTEAFFGQGTRLTVV.

The V gene is TRBV14, the J gene TRBJ2-5; no clear D. The CDR3 totals 16 residues. Germline assignment: CDR1 SGHDN and CDR2 FVKESK. Trimming stripped 1 base from V and 5 bases from J, with 17 bases between. CDR3 in DNA: TGTGCCAGCAGCCAAGGGGCTACCATTGGCTGGGAGACCCAGTACTTC. This sequence encodes CASSQGATIGWETQYF.

This clone was seen only a few times. This chain links TRBV7-9 with TRBJ2-2; TRBD1 matches 11 bases. This CDR3 spans 15 amino acids. Germline trimming cut 4 bases from V and 3 bases from J; bases unmatched to any gene: 1. From germline, CDR1 is SEHNR and CDR2 FQNEAQ (reference sequence). CDR3 in DNA: TGTGCCAGCAGCTCGGGACAGGGGGACACCGGGGAGCTGTTTTTT. It translates to CASSSGQGDTGELFF.

The V and J genes are TRBV12-5 and TRBJ1-1; 9 nucleotides agree with TRBD1. After removal of 0 bases from V and 6 bases from J, the junction contained 5 bases not matched to a gene. Germline CDR1 is LGHNT and CDR2 is FRNRAP. The CDR3 extends over 15 amino acids. The CDR3 sequence: CASGLVRTGDPEAFF. CDR3 bases: TGTGCTAGTGGTTTGGTAAGGACAGGGGATCCTGAAGCTTTCTTT.

The chain carries TRBV6-2 or TRBV6-3 and TRBJ2-5; D is ambiguous. V lost 0 bases, J lost 5 bases, and 16 bases lay in between. CDR1 is MNHEY, CDR2 SVGEGT, per germline. The CDR3 contains 16 residues. CDR3 residues: CASSYSIVSSDETQYF. In DNA, the CDR3 is TGTGCCAGCAGTTACTCGATTGTTTCCAGCGATGAGACCCAGTACTTC.

The chain is built from TRBV19 and TRBJ1-1; D not certain. V shed 6 bases and J shed 1 base, with 12 bases lying between them. Germline V gives CDR1 LNHDA, CDR2 SQIVND (reference sequence). The CDR3 contains 14 residues. DNA of the CDR3: TGTGCCAGTAGCCGATTTAGCGAGAACACTGAAGCTTTCTTT. This sequence encodes CASSRFSENTEAFF. The whole variable domain, remainder taken from reference TRBV19 and TRBJ1-1, is DGGITQSPKYLFRKEGQNVTLSCEQNLNHDAMYWYRQDPGQGLRLIYYSQIVNDFQKGDIAEGYSVSREKKESFPLTVTSAQKNPTAFYLCASSRFSENTEAFFGQGTRLTVV.

This sequence joins TRBV4-1 and TRBJ1-4; perhaps TRBD1 as D (5 bases). The germline V gene encodes CDR1 MGHRA and CDR2 YSYEKL. V was clipped by 4 bases and J by 3 bases, with 15 bases between them. CDR3 size: 16 residues. The CDR3 spells CASSRLLRQSNEKLFF. CDR3 bases: TGCGCCAGCAGCCGGCTTTTGAGACAGTCTAATGAAAAACTGTTTTTT.

CDR3 sequence reads: CASSHNGQWGETQYF. CDR3 in DNA: TGCGCCAGCAGCCATAATGGACAGTGGGGGGAGACCCAGTACTTC. The genes are TRBV4-1 and TRBJ2-5; D possibly corresponds to TRBD1 (6 bases). The CDR3 sequence is 15 residues long. V was trimmed by 3 bases and J by 5 bases, leaving 16 bases between them. Germline V gives CDR1 MGHRA, CDR2 YSYEKL.

The chain combines TRBV25-1 with TRBJ2-7, with D uncertain. V shed 1 base and J shed 4 bases, with 5 bases lying between them. This CDR3 is 12 amino acids long. CDR1 and CDR2 from the germline V gene are MGHDK and SYGVNS. CDR3: CASSEFAYEQYF. CDR3 DNA: TGTGCCAGCAGTGAATTCGCGTACGAGCAGTACTTC.

This clone was seen a single time. The chain links TRBV11-2 to TRBJ2-2; no definite D call. V was clipped by 4 bases and J by 2 bases, with 11 bases between them. The germline CDR1 and CDR2 sequences are SGHAT and FQNNGV. This CDR3 contains 15 residues. The CDR3 loop reads CASSSRQTNTGELFF. The CDR3 DNA reads TGTGCCAGCAGCTCCAGGCAGACAAACACCGGGGAGCTGTTTTTT.